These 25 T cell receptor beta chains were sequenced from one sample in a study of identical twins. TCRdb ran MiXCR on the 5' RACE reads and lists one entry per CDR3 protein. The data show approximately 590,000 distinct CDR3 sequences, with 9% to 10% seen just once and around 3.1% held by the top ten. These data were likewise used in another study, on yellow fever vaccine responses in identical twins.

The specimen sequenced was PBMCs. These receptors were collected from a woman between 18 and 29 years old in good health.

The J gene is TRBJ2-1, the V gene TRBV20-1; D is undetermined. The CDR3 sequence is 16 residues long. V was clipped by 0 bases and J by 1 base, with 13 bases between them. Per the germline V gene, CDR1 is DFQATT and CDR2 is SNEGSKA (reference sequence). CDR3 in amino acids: CSARDYRAISYNEQFF. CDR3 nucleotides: TGCAGTGCTAGAGATTACCGGGCGATATCCTACAATGAGCAGTTCTTC.

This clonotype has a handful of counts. CDR3 sequence (DNA): TGTGCCAGCAGTGAAATGGGCGACACAGATACGCAGTATTTT. Its protein product is CASSEMGDTDTQYF. J is TRBJ2-3 and V is TRBV2; the D is unclear. This CDR3 is built from 14 residues. Germline V lookup: CDR1 SNHLY, CDR2 FYNNEI. V was pared by 2 bases and J by 2 bases, with 8 bases between.

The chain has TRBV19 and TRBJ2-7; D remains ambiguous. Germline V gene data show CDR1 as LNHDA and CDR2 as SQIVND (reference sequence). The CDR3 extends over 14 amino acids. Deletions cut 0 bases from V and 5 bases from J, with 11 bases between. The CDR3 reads CASSIDLTAHEQYF. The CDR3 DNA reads TGTGCCAGTAGTATAGACTTGACCGCCCACGAGCAGTACTTC.

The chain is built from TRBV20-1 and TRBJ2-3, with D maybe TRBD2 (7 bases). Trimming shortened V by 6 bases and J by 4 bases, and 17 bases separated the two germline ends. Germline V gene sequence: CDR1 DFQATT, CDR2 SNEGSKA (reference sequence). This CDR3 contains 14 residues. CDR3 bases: TGCAGTGCCGATGTTAGGGAGGGGGCAGATACGCAGTATTTT. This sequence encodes CSADVREGADTQYF.

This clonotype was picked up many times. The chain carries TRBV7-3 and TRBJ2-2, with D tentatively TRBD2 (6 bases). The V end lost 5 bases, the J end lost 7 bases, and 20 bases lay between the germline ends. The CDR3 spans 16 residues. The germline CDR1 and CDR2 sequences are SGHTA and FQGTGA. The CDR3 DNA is TGTGCCAGCAGCGTAGGAGGAGGGCCCAAGGGCGGGGAGCTGTTTTTT. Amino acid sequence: CASSVGGGPKGGELFF.

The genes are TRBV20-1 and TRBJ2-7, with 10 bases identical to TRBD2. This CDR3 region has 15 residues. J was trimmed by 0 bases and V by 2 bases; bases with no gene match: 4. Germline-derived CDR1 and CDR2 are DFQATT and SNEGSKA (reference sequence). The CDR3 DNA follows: TGCAGTGCTAGAAATAGCGGGAGGAACTCCTACGAGCAGTACTTC. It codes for CSARNSGRNSYEQYF.

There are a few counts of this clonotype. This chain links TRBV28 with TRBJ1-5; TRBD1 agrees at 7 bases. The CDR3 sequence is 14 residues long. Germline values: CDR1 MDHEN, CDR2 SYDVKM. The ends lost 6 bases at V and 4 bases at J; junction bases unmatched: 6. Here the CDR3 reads CASRGTVTNQPQHF. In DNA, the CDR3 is TGTGCCAGCAGGGGGACAGTTACGAATCAGCCCCAGCATTTT.

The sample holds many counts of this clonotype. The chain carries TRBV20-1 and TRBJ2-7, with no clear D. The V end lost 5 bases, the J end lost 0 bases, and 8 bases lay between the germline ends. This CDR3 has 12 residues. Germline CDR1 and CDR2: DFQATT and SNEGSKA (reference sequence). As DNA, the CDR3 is TGCAGTGCTCCCTATAGCTCCTACGAGCAGTACTTC. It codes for CSAPYSSYEQYF.

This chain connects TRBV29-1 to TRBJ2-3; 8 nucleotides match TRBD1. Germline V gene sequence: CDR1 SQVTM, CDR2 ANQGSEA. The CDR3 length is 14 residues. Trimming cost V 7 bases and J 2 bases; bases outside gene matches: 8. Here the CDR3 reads CSGRTGITTDTQYF. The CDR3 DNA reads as TGCAGCGGCAGGACAGGGATTACCACAGATACGCAGTATTTT.

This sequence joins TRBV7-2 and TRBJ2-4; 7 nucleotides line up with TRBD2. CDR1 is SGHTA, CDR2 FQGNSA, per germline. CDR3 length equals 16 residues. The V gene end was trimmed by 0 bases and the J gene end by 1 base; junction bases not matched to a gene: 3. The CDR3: CASSLAGGPAKNIQYF. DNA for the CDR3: TGTGCCAGCAGCTTAGCGGGAGGGCCCGCCAAAAACATTCAGTACTTC.

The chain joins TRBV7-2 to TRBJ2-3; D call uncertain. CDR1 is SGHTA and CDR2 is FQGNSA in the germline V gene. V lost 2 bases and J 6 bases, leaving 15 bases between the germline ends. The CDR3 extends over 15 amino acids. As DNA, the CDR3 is TGTGCCAGCAGCTTACAGGCTCGAAAAGGGGATACGCAGTATTTT. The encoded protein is CASSLQARKGDTQYF. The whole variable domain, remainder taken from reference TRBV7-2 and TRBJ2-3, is GAGVSQSPSNKVTEKGKDVELRCDPISGHTALYWYRQSLGQGLEFLIYFQGNSAPDKSGLPSDRFSAERTGGSVSTLTIQRTQQEDSAVYLCASSLQARKGDTQYFGPGTRLTVL.

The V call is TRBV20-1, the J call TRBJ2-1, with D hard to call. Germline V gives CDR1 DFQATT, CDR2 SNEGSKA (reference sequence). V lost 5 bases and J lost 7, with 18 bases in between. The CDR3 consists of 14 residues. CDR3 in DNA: TGCAGTGCTTCGAATCTTCTAGGGCGGAATGAGCAGTTCTTC. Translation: CSASNLLGRNEQFF.

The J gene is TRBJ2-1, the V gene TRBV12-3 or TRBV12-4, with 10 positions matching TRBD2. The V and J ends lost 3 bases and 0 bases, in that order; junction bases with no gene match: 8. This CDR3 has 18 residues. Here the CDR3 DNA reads TGTGCCAGCAGTTTCTGGGATAGCGGGAGGTTCTCCTACAATGAGCAGTTCTTC. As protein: CASSFWDSGRFSYNEQFF.

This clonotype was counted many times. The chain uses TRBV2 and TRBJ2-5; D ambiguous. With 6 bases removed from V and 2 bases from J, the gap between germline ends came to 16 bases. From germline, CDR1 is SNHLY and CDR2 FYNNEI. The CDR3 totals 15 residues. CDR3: CASRELGSLQETQYF. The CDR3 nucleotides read TGTGCCAGCAGAGAGTTAGGATCCCTTCAAGAGACCCAGTACTTC.

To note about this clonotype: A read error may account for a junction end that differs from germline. For the CDR3, the DNA is TGTGCCGCCAGTGATTTTCCGGGAGATGTCACAGATACGCAGTATTTT. Translating it yields CAASDFPGDVTDTQYF. This chain connects TRBV24-1 to TRBJ2-3, with a possible D match to TRBD2 (6 bases). Germline loops: CDR1 KGHDR, CDR2 SFDVKD. The CDR3 covers 16 residues.

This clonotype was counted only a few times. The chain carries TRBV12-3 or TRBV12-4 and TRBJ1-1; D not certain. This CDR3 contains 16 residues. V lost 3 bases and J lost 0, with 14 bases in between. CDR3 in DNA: TGTGCCAGCAGTTTCGATTGGTTGGGATTGAACACTGAAGCTTTCTTT. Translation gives CASSFDWLGLNTEAFF.

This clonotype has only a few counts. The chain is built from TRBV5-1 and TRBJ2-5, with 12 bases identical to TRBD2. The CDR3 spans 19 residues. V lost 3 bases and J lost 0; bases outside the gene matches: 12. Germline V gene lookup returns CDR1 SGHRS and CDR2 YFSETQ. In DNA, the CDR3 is TGCGCCAGCAGCTCCCGCATGACTACTAGCGGGGGGTACCAAGAGACCCAGTACTTC. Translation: CASSSRMTTSGGYQETQYF.

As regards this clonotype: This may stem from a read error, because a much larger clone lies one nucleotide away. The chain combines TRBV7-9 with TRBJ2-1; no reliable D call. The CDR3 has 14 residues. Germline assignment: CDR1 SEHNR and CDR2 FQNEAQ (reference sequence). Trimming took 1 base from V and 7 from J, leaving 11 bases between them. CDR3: CASSLVVVRNEQFF. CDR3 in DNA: TGTGCCAGCAGCTTAGTGGTTGTGAGGAATGAGCAGTTCTTC.

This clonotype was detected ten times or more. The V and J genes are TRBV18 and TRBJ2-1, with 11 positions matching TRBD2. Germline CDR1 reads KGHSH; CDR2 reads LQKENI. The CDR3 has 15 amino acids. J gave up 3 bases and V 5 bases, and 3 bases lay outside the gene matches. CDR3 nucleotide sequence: TGTGCCAGCTCAAAGGGACTAGCGGACTACAATGAGCAGTTCTTC. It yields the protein CASSKGLADYNEQFF.

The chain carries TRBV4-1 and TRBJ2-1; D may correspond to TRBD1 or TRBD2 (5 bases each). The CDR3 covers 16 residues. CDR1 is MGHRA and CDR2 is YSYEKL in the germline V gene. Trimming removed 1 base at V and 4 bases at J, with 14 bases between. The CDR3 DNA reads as TGCGCCAGCAGCCAAGGAGAGGGGAAGAGGTACAATGAGCAGTTCTTC. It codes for CASSQGEGKRYNEQFF.

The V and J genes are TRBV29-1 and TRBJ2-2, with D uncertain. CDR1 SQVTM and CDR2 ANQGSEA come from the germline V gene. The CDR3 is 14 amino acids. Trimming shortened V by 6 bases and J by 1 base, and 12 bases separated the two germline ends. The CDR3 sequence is CSVQNTENTGELFF. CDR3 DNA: TGCAGCGTCCAAAATACAGAGAACACCGGGGAGCTGTTTTTT.

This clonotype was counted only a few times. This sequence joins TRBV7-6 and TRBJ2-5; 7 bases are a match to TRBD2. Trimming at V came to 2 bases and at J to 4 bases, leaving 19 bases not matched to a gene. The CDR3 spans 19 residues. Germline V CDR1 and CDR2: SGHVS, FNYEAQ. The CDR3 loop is CASSLSQLPGTIFGETQYF. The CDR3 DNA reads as TGTGCCAGCAGCTTATCACAACTTCCCGGGACTATTTTTGGAGAGACCCAGTACTTC.

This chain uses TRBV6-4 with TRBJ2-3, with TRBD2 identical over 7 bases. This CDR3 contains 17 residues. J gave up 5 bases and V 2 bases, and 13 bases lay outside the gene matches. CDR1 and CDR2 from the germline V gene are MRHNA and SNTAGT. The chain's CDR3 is CASSDGEGPFNVDTQYF. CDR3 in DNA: TGTGCCAGCAGTGACGGGGAGGGACCTTTTAATGTAGATACGCAGTATTTT.

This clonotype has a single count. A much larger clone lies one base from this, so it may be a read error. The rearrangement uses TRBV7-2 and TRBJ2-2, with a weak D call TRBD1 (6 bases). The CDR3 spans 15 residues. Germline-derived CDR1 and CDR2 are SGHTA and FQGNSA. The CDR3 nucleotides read TGTGCCAGCAGCTTAGCGGGACATTACACCGGGGAGCTGGTTTTT. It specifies CASSLAGHYTGELVF.

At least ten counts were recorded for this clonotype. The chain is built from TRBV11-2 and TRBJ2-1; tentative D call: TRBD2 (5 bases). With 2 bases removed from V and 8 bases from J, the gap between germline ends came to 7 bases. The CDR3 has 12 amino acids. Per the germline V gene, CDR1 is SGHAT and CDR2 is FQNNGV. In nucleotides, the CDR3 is TGTGCCAGCAGCTTACACGGGGATGAGCAGTTCTTC. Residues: CASSLHGDEQFF. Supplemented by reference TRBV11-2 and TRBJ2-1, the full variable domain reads EAGVAQSPRYKIIEKRQSVAFWCNPISGHATLYWYQQILGQGPKLLIQFQNNGVVDDSQLPKDRFSAERLKGVDSTLKIQPAKLEDSAVYLCASSLHGDEQFFGPGTRLTVL.